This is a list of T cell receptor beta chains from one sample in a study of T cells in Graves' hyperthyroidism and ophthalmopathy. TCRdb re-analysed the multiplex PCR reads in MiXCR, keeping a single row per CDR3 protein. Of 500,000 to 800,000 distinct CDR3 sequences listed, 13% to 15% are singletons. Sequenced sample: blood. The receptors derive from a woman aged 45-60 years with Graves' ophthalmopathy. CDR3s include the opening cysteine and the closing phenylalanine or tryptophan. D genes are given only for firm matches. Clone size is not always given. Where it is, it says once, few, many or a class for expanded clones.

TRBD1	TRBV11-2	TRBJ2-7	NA	CASSARDRGSYEQYF	TGTGCCAGCAGCGCCCGGGACAGGGGTTCCTACGAGCAGTACTTC
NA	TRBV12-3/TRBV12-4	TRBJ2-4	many	CASSLRGKAKNIQYF	TGTGCCAGCAGTTTGAGGGGTAAAGCCAAAAACATTCAGTACTTC
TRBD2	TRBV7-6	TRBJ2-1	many	CASSLMVSGSGTNEQFF	TGTGCCAGCAGCTTAATGGTGAGCGGGAGTGGTACGAATGAGCAGTTCTTC
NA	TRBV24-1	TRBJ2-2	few	CATSDNRGAGELFF	TGTGCCACCAGTGATAATAGGGGCGCGGGGGAGCTGTTTTTT
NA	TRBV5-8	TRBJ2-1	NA	CASRLLGGEQFF	TGTGCCAGCAGATTACTAGGAGGTGAGCAGTTCTTC
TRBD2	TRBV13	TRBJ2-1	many	CASSRRGRVNEQFF	TGTGCCAGCAGCCGCCGGGGGAGGGTCAATGAGCAGTTCTTC
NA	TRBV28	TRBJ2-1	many	CASRSGLYNEQFF	TGTGCCAGCAGATCGGGACTTTACAATGAGCAGTTCTTC
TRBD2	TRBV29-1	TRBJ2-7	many	CSVRTSGSPYSYEQYF	TGCAGCGTCCGGACTAGCGGGTCCCCTTACTCCTACGAGCAGTACTTC
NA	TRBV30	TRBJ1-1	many	CAWIDGTEAFF	TGTGCCTGGATAGACGGGACTGAAGCTTTCTTT
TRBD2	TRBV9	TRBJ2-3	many	CASSVLAGGSNTDTQYF	TGTGCCAGCAGCGTCCTAGCGGGAGGCTCTAACACAGATACGCAGTATTTT
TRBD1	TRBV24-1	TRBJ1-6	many	CATRGTESNSPLHF	TGTGCCACCAGAGGGACAGAGTCCAATTCACCCCTCCACTTT
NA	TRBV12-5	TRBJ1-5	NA	CASGQGTSNQPQHF	TGTGCTAGTGGTCAGGGGACAAGCAATCAGCCCCAGCATTTT
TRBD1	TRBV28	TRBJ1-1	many	CASSFWRQGYTEAFF	TGTGCCAGCAGTTTTTGGAGACAGGGGTATACTGAAGCTTTCTTT
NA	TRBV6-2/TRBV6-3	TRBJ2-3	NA	CASSYQASVTDTQYF	TGTGCCAGCAGTTACCAGGCTAGCGTCACAGATACGCAGTATTTT
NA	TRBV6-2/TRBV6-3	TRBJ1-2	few	CASSPRMAGYTF	TGTGCCAGCAGTCCCAGGATGGCAGGCTACACCTTC
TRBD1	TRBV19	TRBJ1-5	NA	CASRLGQGVVQPQHF	TGTGCCAGTAGGTTAGGACAGGGAGTTGTTCAGCCCCAGCATTTT
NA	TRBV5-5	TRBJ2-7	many	CASSLDRIAYEQYF	TGTGCCAGCAGCTTGGACAGGATTGCCTACGAGCAGTACTTC
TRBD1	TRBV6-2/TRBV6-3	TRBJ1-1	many	CASSTPRTGKLYTEAFF	TGTGCCAGCAGTACCCCCCGGACAGGAAAGCTTTACACTGAAGCTTTCTTT
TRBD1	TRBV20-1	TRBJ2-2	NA	CSARDFRTGNTGELFF	TGCAGTGCTAGAGATTTTAGGACAGGGAACACCGGGGAGCTGTTTTTT
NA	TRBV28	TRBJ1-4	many	CASSFGPSFFNEKLFF	TGTGCCAGCAGTTTCGGACCGTCGTTTTTTAATGAAAAACTGTTTTTT
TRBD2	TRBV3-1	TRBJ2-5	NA	CASSQRLAEQETQYF	TGTGCCAGCAGCCAACGACTAGCGGAACAAGAGACCCAGTACTTC
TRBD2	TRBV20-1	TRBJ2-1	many	CSARLGREGYEQFF	TGCAGTGCTAGGTTGGGGCGGGAGGGTTATGAGCAGTTCTTC
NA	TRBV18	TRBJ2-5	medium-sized	CASSPDETQYF	TGTGCCAGCTCCCCCGACGAGACCCAGTACTTC
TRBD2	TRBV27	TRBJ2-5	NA	CASSPGTSGNHQETQYF	TGTGCCAGCAGCCCCGGGACTAGCGGGAACCACCAAGAGACCCAGTACTTC
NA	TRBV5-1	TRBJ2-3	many	CASSLDASSPGDTQYF	TGCGCCAGCAGCTTGGATGCTAGCTCCCCCGGAGATACGCAGTATTTT
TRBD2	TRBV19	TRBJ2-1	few	CASSFPSGSSYNEQFF	TGTGCCAGTAGTTTTCCTAGCGGGAGCTCCTACAATGAGCAGTTCTTC
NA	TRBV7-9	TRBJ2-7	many	CASSRMRPGRYGSSYEQYF	TGTGCCAGCAGCCGAATGCGGCCAGGGCGGTACGGGAGCTCCTACGAGCAGTACTTC
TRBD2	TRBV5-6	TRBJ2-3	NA	CASSETSGRLTDTQYF	TGTGCCAGCAGCGAGACTAGCGGGAGGTTAACAGATACGCAGTATTTT
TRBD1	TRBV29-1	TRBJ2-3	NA	CSVGFWTGVSTDTQYF	TGCAGCGTTGGTTTCTGGACAGGGGTTTCCACAGATACGCAGTATTTT
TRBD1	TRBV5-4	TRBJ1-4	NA	CASSLARQGGEKLFF	TGTGCCAGCAGCTTGGCCCGACAGGGAGGTGAAAAACTGTTTTTT
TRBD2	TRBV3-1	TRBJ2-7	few	CASSQVSAGVYEQYF	TGTGCCAGCAGCCAAGTTTCAGCGGGAGTCTACGAGCAGTACTTC
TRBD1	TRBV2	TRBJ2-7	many	CANSGGQGPYEQYF	TGTGCCAACAGTGGGGGACAGGGACCCTACGAGCAGTACTTC
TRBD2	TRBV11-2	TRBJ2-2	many	CASSLDTGLARNTGELFF	TGTGCCAGCAGCTTAGATACAGGACTAGCGAGGAACACCGGGGAGCTGTTTTTT
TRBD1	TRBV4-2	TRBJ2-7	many	CASSQGGTGFVHEQYF	TGTGCCAGCAGCCAAGGGGGGACAGGGTTCGTACACGAGCAGTACTTC
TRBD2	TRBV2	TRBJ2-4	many	CAWSIAGGTKNIQYF	TGTGCCTGGTCAATAGCGGGAGGAACCAAAAACATTCAGTACTTC
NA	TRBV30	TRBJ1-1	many	CAWSVHGAMNTEAFF	TGTGCCTGGAGCGTGCATGGGGCGATGAACACTGAAGCTTTCTTT
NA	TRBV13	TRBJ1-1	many	CASSPGLRTTEAFF	TGTGCCAGCAGCCCTGGACTGAGGACCACTGAAGCTTTCTTT
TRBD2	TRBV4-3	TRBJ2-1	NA	CASSQGPAGAYNEQFF	TGCGCCAGCAGCCAAGGTCCCGCGGGGGCCTACAATGAGCAGTTCTTC
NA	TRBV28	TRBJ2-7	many	CASSQRGTSYEQYF	TGTGCCAGCAGTCAAAGAGGTACGTCCTACGAGCAGTACTTC
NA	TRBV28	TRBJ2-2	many	CASSLFGVTGELFF	TGTGCCAGCAGTTTATTTGGGGTAACCGGGGAGCTGTTTTTT
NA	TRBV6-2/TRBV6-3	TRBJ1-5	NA	CASSPLGGHSNQPQHF	TGTGCCAGCAGCCCATTGGGGGGGCATAGCAATCAGCCCCAGCATTTT
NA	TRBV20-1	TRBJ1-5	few	CSARDSQTSRQPQHF	TGCAGTGCTAGAGATAGCCAAACCTCACGGCAGCCCCAGCATTTT
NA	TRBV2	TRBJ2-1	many	CARKYLDSYNEQFF	TGTGCCAGGAAGTACCTCGACTCCTACAATGAGCAGTTCTTC
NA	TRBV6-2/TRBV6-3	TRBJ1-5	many	CASSYKVGNQPQHF	TGTGCCAGCAGTTACAAAGTTGGCAATCAGCCCCAGCATTTT
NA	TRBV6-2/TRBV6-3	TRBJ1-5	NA	CASSYPGSLPSGNNQPQHF	TGTGCCAGCAGTTATCCCGGGTCGCTCCCTTCGGGGAATAATCAGCCCCAGCATTTT
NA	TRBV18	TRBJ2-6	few	CASSRRVAGANVLTF	TGTGCCAGCTCGCGCAGGGTGGCTGGGGCCAACGTCCTGACTTTC
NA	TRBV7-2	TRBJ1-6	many	CASSRTPSYNSPLHF	TGTGCCAGCAGCCGAACACCCTCCTATAATTCACCCCTCCACTTT
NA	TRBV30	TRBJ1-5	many	CAWSYGGLSQPQHF	TGTGCCTGGAGTTACGGGGGCTTAAGTCAGCCCCAGCATTTT
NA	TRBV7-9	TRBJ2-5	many	CASSLGRAGRQETQYF	TGTGCCAGCAGCTTAGGGCGGGCGGGGAGACAAGAGACCCAGTACTTC
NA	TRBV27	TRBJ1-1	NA	CASSLFGGYMNTEAFF	TGTGCCAGCAGTTTATTCGGGGGATACATGAACACTGAAGCTTTCTTT
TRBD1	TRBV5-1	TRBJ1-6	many	CASSWDSRDNSPLHF	TGCGCCAGCAGCTGGGACAGCCGAGATAATTCACCCCTCCACTTT
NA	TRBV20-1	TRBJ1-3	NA	CSARVIKGLESSGNTIYF	TGCAGTGCTAGAGTCATTAAGGGTTTGGAGAGCTCTGGAAACACCATATATTTT
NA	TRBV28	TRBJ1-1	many	CASSLIGGSQNTEAFF	TGTGCCAGCTCTCTGATTGGCGGCAGCCAGAACACTGAAGCTTTCTTT
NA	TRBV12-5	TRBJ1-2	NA	CASGSRGYTF	TGTGCTAGTGGTTCCCGAGGCTACACCTTC
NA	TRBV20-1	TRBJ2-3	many	CSAIGLLSTDTQYF	TGCAGTGCTATTGGTCTATTAAGCACAGATACGCAGTATTTT
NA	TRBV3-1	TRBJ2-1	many	CASSQRYNEQFF	TGTGCCAGCAGTCAGAGGTACAATGAGCAGTTCTTC
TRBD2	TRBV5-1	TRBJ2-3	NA	CATGGTSGTIDTQYF	TGCGCCACCGGGGGGACTAGCGGGACGATAGATACGCAGTATTTT